The clone carrying this TCR beta chain was found many times. Its antigen is not identified. Trimming removed 4 bases from V and 0 bases from J; junction bases left unmatched: 8. CDR1 and CDR2 from the germline V gene are MDHEN and SYDVKM. The CDR3 is made up of 17 amino acids. This record belongs to a study of Graves' ophthalmopathy and Graves' hyperthyroidism. Notes on the study in general: Ophthalmopathy cases were distinguished from stable hyperthyroidism by a 13-signature model, reaching approximately 87% sensitivity and around 77% specificity.

Exclusion covered patients with other autoimmune diseases or uncontrolled infections (as well as pregnancy or lactation). Beta-chain TCR CDR3 regions were amplified from RNA transcripts. HTBI-primed RT-PCR formed the first round, and a multiplex PCR formed the second. TCRdb independently ran MiXCR on the multiplex PCR reads; one entry per CDR3 protein. The sample contains around 470,000 distinct CDR3 sequences, approximately 15% of which appear only once. Sequenced input: blood. This receptor was obtained from a woman in her thirties with Graves' ophthalmopathy. This rearrangement joins TRBV28 to TRBJ1-1; 10 bases align to TRBD1. For the CDR3, the DNA is TGTGCCAGCAGTTCGTTGACAGGGGGCTACATGAACACTGAAGCTTTCTTT. Amino acids: CASSSLTGGYMNTEAFF. Together with reference TRBV28 and TRBJ1-1, the CDR3 gives the full variable domain: DVKVTQSSRYLVKRTGEKVFLECVQDMDHENMFWYRQDPGLGLRLIYFSYDVKMKEKGDIPEGYSVSREKKERFSLILESASTNQTSMYLCASSSLTGGYMNTEAFFGQGTRLTVV.